This entry lists 32 T cell receptor beta chains sequenced from one sample in a study of T cells in Graves' hyperthyroidism and ophthalmopathy. It was RNA transcripts that yielded the amplified TCR beta CDR3 regions. A first-round RT-PCR of the TCR CDR3 used the HTBI primer set. TCRdb reprocessed the multiplex PCR reads via MiXCR and lists one record per CDR3 protein. The profile shows 250,000 or so distinct CDR3 sequences, about 16% of them singletons. Sequenced: blood. These receptors all stem from a woman between 18 and 29 years old with Graves' ophthalmopathy.

Many counts were recorded for this clonotype. This chain connects TRBV27 to TRBJ1-6; tentatively, D is TRBD1 (5 bases). CDR1 MNHEY and CDR2 SMNVEV come from the germline V gene (reference sequence). The V gene lost 5 bases and the J gene lost 7 bases, with 15 bases spanning the gap. The CDR3 contains 15 residues. In DNA, the CDR3 is TGTGCCAGCAGTCCCCCGGGACGGCTAAATTCACCCCTCCACTTT. This translates into CASSPPGRLNSPLHF.

This clonotype was detected ten times or more. V usage is TRBV20-1 and J usage is TRBJ2-1; 11 positions agree with TRBD2. The CDR3 runs 15 residues. The V segment lost 4 bases and the J segment 8 bases; nucleotides outside the gene matches: 10. Per the germline V gene, CDR1 is DFQATT and CDR2 is SNEGSKA (reference sequence). The CDR3 region has the DNA TGCAGTGCTACCAAGACTAGCGGGGTTACCGATGAGCAGTTCTTC. This gives the protein CSATKTSGVTDEQFF.

This clonotype was found many times. The chain joins TRBV11-2 to TRBJ2-7; TRBD2 matches 14 bases. V was clipped by 2 bases and J by 3 bases; unmatched bases: 9. This CDR3 is 18 amino acids long. Germline values: CDR1 SGHAT, CDR2 FQNNGV. CDR3 protein: CASSLTGTSGGFRYEQYF. CDR3 coding DNA: TGTGCCAGCAGCTTAACCGGGACTAGCGGGGGTTTCCGCTACGAGCAGTACTTC.

As for this clonotype: Since a far larger clone is one base different, this is likely a read error. This chain joins TRBV19 and TRBJ1-1; D not resolved. Germline values: CDR1 LNHDA, CDR2 SQIVND (reference sequence). Deletions cut 6 bases from V and 5 bases from J, with 13 bases between. The CDR3 length is 13 residues. The CDR3 DNA reads TGTGCCAGTAGGGAACAGAGTGGGACTGAAGCTTTCTTT. Translation: CASREQSGTEAFF.

This clonotype was seen many times. The rearrangement uses TRBV20-1 and TRBJ2-1, with 12 bases aligning to TRBD2. From germline, CDR1 is DFQATT and CDR2 SNEGSKA (reference sequence). The CDR3 consists of 18 residues. The V and J ends lost 6 bases and 0 bases, in that order; junction bases with no gene match: 12. DNA of the CDR3: TGCAGTGCAACAACCGGGACTAGCGGGTGGAGCTCCTACAATGAGCAGTTCTTC. Its protein product is CSATTGTSGWSSYNEQFF.

This clonotype has just a few counts. J is TRBJ2-2 and V is TRBV7-2, with 9 bases aligning to TRBD2. CDR1 is SGHTA, CDR2 FQGNSA, per germline. V shed 1 base and J 6 bases; nucleotides not matched to a gene: 12. The CDR3 has 18 amino acids. CDR3 in DNA: TGTGCCAGCAGCTTAGGGCCCTACGCGGGAGGGTCGGCCGGGGAGCTGTTTTTT. Translation: CASSLGPYAGGSAGELFF.

V is TRBV29-1 and J is TRBJ2-7; TRBD2 matches at 12 bases. CDR1 and CDR2 (germline): SQVTM, ANQGSEA. V dropped 6 bases and J dropped 0; count of bases not matched to a gene: 3. There are 14 residues in the CDR3. CDR3: CSVETSGSSYEQYF. Written as DNA, the CDR3 is TGCAGCGTCGAGACTAGCGGGAGCTCCTACGAGCAGTACTTC.

This clonotype was picked up many times. The genes are TRBV28 and TRBJ1-2; a possible D gene is TRBD1 (5 bases). V was shortened by 6 bases and J by 4 bases, with 15 bases between the two germline ends. Germline-derived CDR1 and CDR2 are MDHEN and SYDVKM. The CDR3 is made up of 14 amino acids. CDR3 in amino acids: CASSRQGMAYGYTF. The CDR3 nucleotides are TGTGCCAGCAGCCGCCAGGGTATGGCCTATGGCTACACCTTC.

This clonotype was counted ten times or more. The gene calls are TRBV20-1 and TRBJ1-2; D ambiguous. This CDR3 region has 10 residues. Germline V gives CDR1 DFQATT, CDR2 SNEGSKA (reference sequence). The V and J ends lost 3 bases and 6 bases respectively, with 5 bases between them. The CDR3 protein is CSARADGYTF. The CDR3 DNA reads as TGCAGTGCTAGGGCTGATGGCTACACCTTC.

In this sample, this clonotype turned up many times. The gene calls are TRBV6-1 and TRBJ1-4; D call uncertain. Germline loops: CDR1 MNHNS, CDR2 SASEGT. Trimming removed 3 bases from V and 7 bases from J, with 6 bases in between. The CDR3 covers 12 residues. CDR3 DNA: TGTGCCAGCAGTGACTTCGGTGAAAAACTGTTTTTT. This encodes CASSDFGEKLFF.

This clonotype was counted many times. The V call is TRBV3-1, the J call TRBJ2-3; 7 bases are a match to TRBD1. The CDR3 runs to 15 residues. The germline CDR1 and CDR2 sequences are LGHDT and YNNKEL (reference sequence). V dropped 4 bases and J dropped 9; count of bases not matched to a gene: 13. This CDR3 reads CASSPTTRTGGTQYF. The CDR3 DNA reads as TGTGCCAGCAGCCCCACTACCCGGACAGGTGGAACGCAGTATTTT.

This clonotype was observed at least ten times. This chain links TRBV18 with TRBJ1-2; no clear D gene. This CDR3 comprises 14 residues. V was cut by 3 bases and J by 4 bases, with 12 bases left in between. Looked up from germline, CDR1 is KGHSH and CDR2 is LQKENI. In DNA, the CDR3 is TGTGCCAGCTCACCGGCGGGGATAGGCTATGGCTACACCTTC. This encodes CASSPAGIGYGYTF.

This clonotype showed up many times. The rearrangement joins TRBV20-1 to TRBJ2-7; D is possibly TRBD1 (6 bases). The germline V and J ends were trimmed by 1 base and 6 bases, with 31 bases remaining between them. The CDR3 totals 19 residues. Germline lookup yields CDR1 DFQATT and CDR2 SNEGSKA (reference sequence). Here the CDR3 DNA reads TGCAGTGCTAGAGTAACCCCACGGTACCGGAGCAGGGGTGCCGGCGAGCAGTACTTC. It specifies CSARVTPRYRSRGAGEQYF.

This clonotype was detected ten times or more. The rearrangement links TRBV10-3 to TRBJ1-5, with D tentatively TRBD1 (5 bases). The V gene lost 6 bases and the J gene lost 4 bases, with 13 bases spanning the gap. CDR1 ENHRY and CDR2 SYGVKD come from the germline V gene. This CDR3 is 14 amino acids long. The CDR3 is CAISGGGSNQPQHF. The CDR3 DNA follows: TGTGCCATCAGCGGTGGGGGTTCAAATCAGCCCCAGCATTTT.

The sample holds many counts of this clonotype. V is TRBV28 and J is TRBJ1-5; D gene unclear. V was shortened by 3 bases and J by 4 bases, with 10 bases between the two germline ends. Germline CDR1 is MDHEN and CDR2 is SYDVKM. The CDR3 is 14 residues long. In DNA, the CDR3 is TGTGCCAGCAGTTTGAGGTTAGGGAATCAGCCCCAGCATTTT. The encoded protein is CASSLRLGNQPQHF. Drawing the rest from reference TRBV28 and TRBJ1-5, the complete variable domain is DVKVTQSSRYLVKRTGEKVFLECVQDMDHENMFWYRQDPGLGLRLIYFSYDVKMKEKGDIPEGYSVSREKKERFSLILESASTNQTSMYLCASSLRLGNQPQHFGDGTRLSIL.

In this sample, this clonotype turned up many times. A junction end diverges from the germline sequence, so it may reflect a read error. The chain links TRBV6-1 to TRBJ2-1; D gene ambiguous. The CDR3 sequence is 13 residues long. The germline gives CDR1 MNHNS, CDR2 SASEGT. The CDR3 protein is CASIEGYFYEQFF. As DNA, the CDR3 is TGTGCCAGCATTGAAGGCTATTTCTATGAGCAGTTCTTC.

This clonotype was counted ten times or more. The chain recombines TRBV2 with TRBJ2-7; D remains ambiguous. Trimming stripped 4 bases from V and 5 bases from J, with 15 bases between. This CDR3 is built from 14 residues. Germline CDR1 is SNHLY and CDR2 is FYNNEI. The CDR3 region is CASSAGRNRDEQYF. The DNA for the CDR3 is TGTGCCAGCAGTGCAGGCAGGAACCGGGACGAGCAGTACTTC.

This clonotype was observed at least ten times. This chain connects TRBV7-2 to TRBJ2-2; maybe TRBD2 (6 bases). The CDR3 runs to 12 residues. Trimming removed 5 bases from V and 8 bases from J, with 9 bases in between. Germline CDR1 SGHTA, CDR2 FQGNSA. The CDR3: CASSRAGGELFF. Here the CDR3 DNA reads TGTGCCAGCAGCCGCGCGGGGGGGGAGCTGTTTTTT. Full variable domain (rest looked up from reference TRBV7-2 and TRBJ2-2): GAGVSQSPSNKVTEKGKDVELRCDPISGHTALYWYRQSLGQGLEFLIYFQGNSAPDKSGLPSDRFSAERTGGSVSTLTIQRTQQEDSAVYLCASSRAGGELFFGEGSRLTVL.

In this sample, this clonotype turned up many times. The chain has TRBV4-1 and TRBJ2-7; 9 bases fit TRBD1. V lost 3 bases to trimming and J lost 2 bases; unmatched junction nucleotides: 11. The CDR3 is 17 amino acids. Germline values: CDR1 MGHRA, CDR2 YSYEKL. The CDR3 DNA reads TGCGCCAGCAGCCACTCCACCGGGACAGGGTTAACCTACGAGCAGTACTTC. Translating it yields CASSHSTGTGLTYEQYF.

This clonotype has a single count. The chain carries TRBV9 and TRBJ2-2, with 8 bases fitting TRBD2. CDR1 is SGDLS, CDR2 YYNGEE, per germline. After removal of 4 bases from V and 3 bases from J, the junction contained 8 bases not matched to a gene. This CDR3 spans 16 amino acids. CDR3 DNA: TGTGCCAGCAGCCCGGGGGGGAGGGGAGACACCGGGGAGCTGTTTTTT. This sequence encodes CASSPGGRGDTGELFF.

This clonotype was observed at least ten times. The chain links TRBV4-2 to TRBJ2-1; D might be TRBD1 (6 bases). This CDR3 has 19 residues. Trimming left V 5 bases short and J 0 bases short, with 23 bases between. Germline loops: CDR1 LGHNA, CDR2 YNFKEQ. The CDR3 coding sequence is TGTGCCAGCAGCGAAGGAGACAGGTATTCGCCGAGCTCCTACAATGAGCAGTTCTTC. This translates into CASSEGDRYSPSSYNEQFF.

In this sample, this clonotype turned up many times. The chain couples TRBV28 to TRBJ2-7; the D gene is possibly TRBD2 (6 bases). The CDR3 sequence is 17 residues long. In germline, CDR1 is MDHEN, CDR2 SYDVKM. Trimming left V 5 bases short and J 1 base short, with 21 bases between. CDR3 in amino acids: CASSPGRFGIGSYEQYF. The CDR3 nucleotides read TGTGCCAGCAGTCCAGGGAGGTTCGGGATCGGGTCCTACGAGCAGTACTTC.

This clonotype has ten or more counts. The V gene is TRBV10-3, the J gene TRBJ2-7; 12 bases line up with TRBD2. Losses at the gene ends were 5 bases for V and 9 bases for J; bases not matched to a gene: 5. Germline-derived CDR1 and CDR2 are ENHRY and SYGVKD. The CDR3 loop spans 13 amino acids. The CDR3, as DNA: TGTGCCATCAGTCCCACGGGACTAGCGGGGCAGTACTTC. This codes for CAISPTGLAGQYF.

This clonotype was recorded at least ten times. V and J are TRBV18 and TRBJ2-7; 8 bases match TRBD1. Germline CDR1 is KGHSH and CDR2 is LQKENI. V lost 6 bases, J lost 2 bases, and 6 bases stayed unmatched. The CDR3 is 14 amino acids. CDR3 nucleotides: TGTGCCAGCTCCAAGACAGGGGCCGCCTACGAGCAGTACTTC. It yields the protein CASSKTGAAYEQYF.

As regards this clonotype: This sequence may be a read error, since a much larger clone differs from it by one base. The chain couples TRBV6-1 to TRBJ1-2; the D gene is possibly TRBD1 (6 bases). CDR1 is MNHNS and CDR2 is SASEGT in the germline V gene. CDR3 length: 15 amino acids. CDR3 DNA sequence: TGTGCCAGCACTATGAGGGGGAACAGGATCGATGGCCACACCTTC. Encoded protein: CASTMRGNRIDGHTF.

This clonotype has just a few counts. The chain links TRBV19 to TRBJ1-5, with 7 positions matching TRBD1. CDR3 size: 14 residues. Trimming took 8 bases from V and 9 from J; bases not matched to a gene: 13. Per germline, CDR1 LNHDA and CDR2 SQIVND (reference sequence). CDR3 in DNA: TGTGCCAGTGGAGGGACAGAAGATTGGGGGCCCCAGCATTTT. It yields the protein CASGGTEDWGPQHF.

This clonotype was seen repeatedly, ten times or more. The chain links TRBV5-1 to TRBJ2-3; D perhaps matches TRBD2 (6 bases). The germline CDR1 and CDR2 sequences are SGHRS and YFSETQ. Trimming shortened V by 4 bases and J by 0 bases, and 9 bases separated the two germline ends. The CDR3 length is 14 residues. CDR3 coding DNA: TGCGCCAGCAGCCGCGGGAAGAGCACAGATACGCAGTATTTT. The encoded protein is CASSRGKSTDTQYF.

This clonotype was picked up many times. The chain is built from TRBV20-1 and TRBJ1-1; 7 nucleotides line up with TRBD1. Trimming took 8 bases from V and 10 from J; bases not matched to a gene: 19. The length of the CDR3 is 14 residues. Germline-derived CDR1 and CDR2 are DFQATT and SNEGSKA (reference sequence). In nucleotides, the CDR3 is TGCAGTCTATTCGTTGTAGGGGGCGCGATGACAGCTTTCTTT. Its protein is CSLFVVGGAMTAFF.

This clonotype was recorded at least ten times. The chain recombines TRBV20-1 with TRBJ1-1, with TRBD1 identical over 7 bases. CDR1 and CDR2 from the germline V gene are DFQATT and SNEGSKA (reference sequence). Trimming took 2 bases from V and 4 from J; bases not matched to a gene: 10. The CDR3 contains 15 residues. In DNA form, the CDR3 reads TGCAGTGCTAGAAAAGGGGGCGGGGGGGGCACTGAAGCTTTCTTT. Translation: CSARKGGGGGTEAFF.

The table lists this clonotype with many counts. V gene TRBV28 combines with J gene TRBJ1-6; D may be TRBD1 (6 bases). This CDR3 region has 15 residues. Per the germline V gene, CDR1 is MDHEN and CDR2 is SYDVKM. The V end lost 4 bases, the J end lost 11 bases, and 18 bases lay between the germline ends. CDR3: CASSYRTAGSPPLHF. DNA of the CDR3: TGTGCCAGCAGTTACCGGACAGCGGGAAGTCCACCCCTCCACTTT.

Comment on this clonotype: A much larger clone lies a single base off, so this may be a read error. The CDR3, as DNA: TGTGCCAGTAGTATCATGGGCGGAGGAAACACCATATATTTT. It codes for CASSIMGGGNTIYF. The gene calls are TRBV19 and TRBJ1-3; D not certain. Trimming stripped 3 bases from V and 4 bases from J, with 10 bases between. The length of the CDR3 is 14 residues. Germline lookup yields CDR1 LNHDA and CDR2 SQIVND (reference sequence).

At least ten counts were recorded for this clonotype. This rearrangement joins TRBV7-3 to TRBJ1-3; D is undetermined. The CDR3 covers 16 residues. Germline V lookup: CDR1 SGHTA, CDR2 FQGTGA. The V and J ends lost 2 bases and 0 bases respectively, with 11 bases between them. The CDR3 bases are TGTGCCAGCAGCTTATCCCCCTCGGGCTCTGGAAACACCATATATTTT. Amino acid sequence: CASSLSPSGSGNTIYF.